These 21 T cell receptor beta chains were all obtained from the same sample, sequenced in a study of neoadjuvant anti-PD-1 for oral cavity cancer. Time point here: after neoadjuvant nivolumab, at surgical resection. Assay used: immunoSEQ multiplex PCR; TCRdb lists only in-frame clones, some missing. The sample includes tens of thousands of clones, around 84% seen only once; the top ten take around 3.7%. The material was PBMCs, obtained after nivolumab (anti-PD-1) treatment. These receptors came from a person between 40 and 85 years old with oral cavity squamous cell carcinoma.

This clone was seen just once. The V and J genes are TRBV9 and TRBJ2-5; 11 nucleotides align to TRBD1. The CDR3 length is 14 residues. V was clipped by 4 bases and J by 5 bases; unmatched bases: 4. Germline CDR1 and CDR2: SGDLS and YYNGEE. The CDR3 loop is CASSIGQGAETQYF. For the CDR3, the DNA is TGTGCCAGCAGCATCGGACAGGGGGCCGAGACCCAGTACTTC.

The chain recombines TRBV19 with TRBJ2-7; D call uncertain. Trimming shortened V by 3 bases and J by 0 bases, and 6 bases separated the two germline ends. Germline V CDR1 and CDR2: LNHDA, SQIVND (reference sequence). The CDR3 contains 13 residues. CDR3: CASSIHTSYEQYF. The CDR3 nucleotides read TGTGCCAGTAGTATCCACACCTCCTACGAGCAGTACTTC.

This clone was found a few times. This chain uses TRBV28 with TRBJ2-7, with D perhaps TRBD1 (6 bases). V was pared by 2 bases and J by 7 bases, with 6 bases between. This CDR3 comprises 11 residues. The germline V gene encodes CDR1 MDHEN and CDR2 SYDVKM. CDR3 sequence: CASSLRGEQYF. The CDR3, as DNA: TGTGCCAGCAGTTTAAGGGGGGAGCAGTACTTC.

The chain combines TRBV7-9 with TRBJ2-7; D unresolved. There are 15 residues in the CDR3. The germline V and J ends were trimmed by 5 bases and 3 bases, with 17 bases remaining between them. The germline CDR1 and CDR2 sequences are SEHNR and FQNEAQ (reference sequence). As DNA, the CDR3 is TGTGCCAGCAGCGGATCCTGGCGAGACCTCTACGAGCAGTACTTC. This translates into CASSGSWRDLYEQYF.

CDR3 DNA sequence: TGTGCCAGCAGCGCGTACAGGGGGCGACTTCCCTACGAGCAGTACTTC. This codes for CASSAYRGRLPYEQYF. The chain carries TRBV11-2 and TRBJ2-7; 9 nucleotides line up with TRBD1. J was trimmed by 2 bases and V by 5 bases; bases with no gene match: 10. The CDR3 runs 16 residues. Germline-derived CDR1 and CDR2 are SGHAT and FQNNGV.

This clone was picked up one time. The chain uses TRBV7-9 and TRBJ2-7; D is perhaps TRBD2 (5 bases). Germline V lookup: CDR1 SEHNR, CDR2 FQNEAQ (reference sequence). There are 16 residues in the CDR3. The V and J ends lost 1 base and 5 bases respectively, with 18 bases between them. The CDR3 DNA reads as TGTGCCAGCAGCTTAGGCGGGCCCCCCATCCCCAACGAGCAGTACTTC. This encodes CASSLGGPPIPNEQYF.

The rearrangement joins TRBV9 to TRBJ2-5; possible D gene TRBD2, 6 bases. This CDR3 contains 15 residues. V dropped 2 bases and J dropped 4 bases, with 15 bases sitting between them. Germline loops: CDR1 SGDLS, CDR2 YYNGEE. The DNA for the CDR3 is TGTGCCAGCAGCGTTTGGGGGGAAGCGGGAGAGACCCAGTACTTC. Translating it yields CASSVWGEAGETQYF. The whole variable domain, remainder taken from reference TRBV9 and TRBJ2-5, is DSGVTQTPKHLITATGQRVTLRCSPRSGDLSVYWYQQSLDQGLQFLIQYYNGEERAKGNILERFSAQQFPDLHSELNLSSLELGDSALYFCASSVWGEAGETQYFGPGTRLLVL.

J is TRBJ2-1 and V is TRBV10-1; 10 bases are a match to TRBD2. With 0 bases clipped from V and 10 bases from J, the junction kept 9 bases outside the gene matches. The CDR3 runs to 16 residues. CDR1 WNHNN and CDR2 SYGVQD come from the germline V gene (reference sequence). The CDR3 sequence: CASSESSSGSHLEQFF. DNA for the CDR3: TGCGCCAGCAGTGAGTCCTCTAGCGGGAGCCACTTGGAGCAGTTCTTC.

The chain carries TRBV7-6 and TRBJ2-7; D remains unclear. The CDR3 contains 14 residues. CDR1 and CDR2 from the germline V gene are SGHVS and FNYEAQ. Trimming stripped 1 base from V and 4 bases from J, with 11 bases between. CDR3 sequence (DNA): TGTGCCAGCAGCTTAGTGTTCGGTCAGTACGAGCAGTACTTC. Residues: CASSLVFGQYEQYF. Supplemented by reference TRBV7-6 and TRBJ2-7, the full variable domain reads GAGVSQSPRYKVTKRGQDVALRCDPISGHVSLYWYRQALGQGPEFLTYFNYEAQQDKSGLPNDRFSAERPEGSISTLTIQRTEQRDSAMYRCASSLVFGQYEQYFGPGTRLTVT.

CDR3 sequence: CASSLGLAGRSYNEQFF. The CDR3 bases are TGCGCCAGCAGCTTGGGACTAGCGGGAAGGTCCTACAATGAGCAGTTCTTC. The chain has TRBV5-1 and TRBJ2-1, with 11 positions matching TRBD2. The CDR3 covers 17 residues. The J segment lost 1 base and the V segment lost 0 bases, leaving 3 bases of the junction unmatched. Germline V gene lookup returns CDR1 SGHRS and CDR2 YFSETQ.

The gene calls are TRBV30 and TRBJ1-2; D is uncertain. The CDR3 is made up of 12 amino acids. The germline V gene encodes CDR1 GTSNPN and CDR2 SVGIG (reference sequence). V was shortened by 0 bases and J by 6 bases, with 8 bases between the two germline ends. The DNA of the CDR3 is TGTGCCTGGAGTGTAAACATCGATGGCTACACCTTC. Residues: CAWSVNIDGYTF. Variable domain in full (rest from reference TRBV30 and TRBJ1-2): SQTIHQWPATLVQPVGSPLSLECTVEGTSNPNLYWYRQAAGRGLQLLFYSVGIGQISSEVPQNLSASRPQDRQFILSSKKLLLSDSGFYLCAWSVNIDGYTFGSGTRLTVV.

The chain combines TRBV19 with TRBJ1-2, with TRBD1 as a possible D gene (5 bases). The germline gives CDR1 LNHDA, CDR2 SQIVND (reference sequence). The CDR3 consists of 15 residues. V was pared by 0 bases and J by 8 bases, with 16 bases between. CDR3 in DNA: TGTGCCAGTAGTATAGAGAGGACACACTTCGGCGGCTACACCTTC. As protein: CASSIERTHFGGYTF.

The rearrangement links TRBV5-6 to TRBJ1-4; TRBD1 might be the D (5 bases). V lost 2 bases and J 8 bases, leaving 13 bases between the germline ends. CDR1 and CDR2 from the germline V gene are SGHDT and YYEEEE. This CDR3 spans 14 amino acids. This chain's CDR3 is CASSFGGMREKLFF. CDR3 DNA sequence: TGTGCCAGCAGCTTTGGGGGGATGAGGGAAAAACTGTTTTTT.

The rearrangement joins TRBV4-2 to TRBJ2-1; perhaps TRBD2 as D (6 bases). V lost 1 base to trimming and J lost 8 bases, with 12 bases between them. CDR3 length: 14 residues. The germline V gene encodes CDR1 LGHNA and CDR2 YNFKEQ. The CDR3 DNA reads as TGTGCCAGCAGCCAAGGCTCGGGGAGGTATGAGCAGTTCTTC. Translated, it gives CASSQGSGRYEQFF.

This chain uses TRBV5-1 with TRBJ2-2; possibly TRBD2 for D (5 bases). The CDR3 spans 13 residues. The V gene's germline CDR1 is SGHRS and CDR2 YFSETQ. Trimming stripped 4 bases from V and 7 bases from J, with 11 bases between. CDR3 coding DNA: TGCGCCAGCAGCCCCTCGGGAATCGGGGAGCTGTTTTTT. Encoded protein: CASSPSGIGELFF. The variable domain in full, with the rest retrieved from reference TRBV5-1 and TRBJ2-2, is KAGVTQTPRYLIKTRGQQVTLSCSPISGHRSVSWYQQTPGQGLQFLFEYFSETQRNKGNFPGRFSGRQFSNSRSEMNVSTLELGDSALYLCASSPSGIGELFFGEGSRLTVL.

The chain has TRBV27 and TRBJ2-7; a weak D match, TRBD2 (6 bases). The CDR3 loop spans 14 amino acids. Deletions cut 2 bases from V and 0 bases from J, with 8 bases between. CDR1 is MNHEY and CDR2 is SMNVEV in the germline V gene (reference sequence). The CDR3 nucleotides are TGTGCCAGCAGTTTAAAGGGAGGCTCCTACGAGCAGTACTTC. Translated: CASSLKGGSYEQYF.

J is TRBJ1-5 and V is TRBV19, with D possibly matching TRBD1 (5 bases). Per germline, CDR1 LNHDA and CDR2 SQIVND (reference sequence). This CDR3 region has 16 residues. V was pared by 0 bases and J by 6 bases, with 15 bases between. CDR3 sequence: CASSIDSRQSAQPQHF. CDR3 sequence (DNA): TGTGCCAGTAGTATAGATTCCCGACAGTCCGCTCAGCCCCAGCATTTT.

V is TRBV2 and J is TRBJ2-3; TRBD1 is a possible D gene (6 bases). The CDR3 is 15 amino acids. The germline gives CDR1 SNHLY, CDR2 FYNNEI. V was cut by 6 bases and J by 3 bases, with 16 bases left in between. The CDR3 here is CASRTIRGGTDTQYF. As DNA, the CDR3 is TGTGCCAGCAGGACAATCAGGGGTGGGACAGATACGCAGTATTTT.

The V gene is TRBV6-1, the J gene TRBJ1-1; D is undetermined. The CDR3 has 14 residues. V was trimmed by 7 bases and J by 2 bases, leaving 14 bases between them. Looked up from germline, CDR1 is MNHNS and CDR2 is SASEGT. This CDR3 reads CASNLLRSNTEAFF. The CDR3 region has the DNA TGTGCCAGCAACCTTCTACGGAGCAACACTGAAGCTTTCTTT.

The rearrangement uses TRBV5-1 and TRBJ2-5, with 9 bases identical to TRBD2. Trimming removed 1 base from V and 2 bases from J; junction bases left unmatched: 3. Germline V CDR1 and CDR2: SGHRS, YFSETQ. The CDR3 runs 15 residues. CDR3 protein: CASSLLTSGQETQYF. The CDR3 coding sequence is TGCGCCAGCAGCTTGTTGACTAGCGGACAAGAGACCCAGTACTTC.

In this sample, this clone turned up a few times. J is TRBJ2-5 and V is TRBV5-1; TRBD2 might be the D (5 bases). The CDR3 runs to 16 residues. Germline assignment: CDR1 SGHRS and CDR2 YFSETQ. Trimming stripped 0 bases from V and 5 bases from J, with 17 bases between. CDR3 residues: CASSLGTYGVGETQYF. DNA of the CDR3: TGCGCCAGCAGCTTGGGAACCTACGGGGTAGGGGAGACCCAGTACTTC.